The rows below give T cell receptor beta chains drawn from one sample of a study of blood T cell repertoires in COVID-19. The data were produced by immunoSEQ multiplex PCR, yet TCRdb's version contains in-frame clones alone and is incomplete. The sample has 300,000 or so clones, around 87% seen once. Sample: peripheral blood. Receptor source: a man aged 50 or older with active or convalescent COVID-19. The CDR3 runs from the conserved cysteine through the conserved F or W. The D gene is left open where the match is weak. Only some rows state a clone size, as once, few, many or a class for expanded clones.

clone_size: .; d_call: TRBD1; j_call: TRBJ1-1; v_call: TRBV29-1; cdr3_nt: TGCAGCGTGGGAGAGAGGACAGGGAACACTGAAGCTTTCTTT; cdr3_aa: CSVGERTGNTEAFF
clone_size: .; d_call: .; j_call: TRBJ2-2; v_call: TRBV7-2; cdr3_nt: TGTGCCAGCAGCACCAGTGCCGTCACCGGGGAGCTGTTTTTT; cdr3_aa: CASSTSAVTGELFF
clone_size: .; d_call: TRBD1; j_call: TRBJ2-5; v_call: TRBV14; cdr3_nt: TGTGCCAGCAGCCAAGGGGGCACAGGGGCGGAGTGGGAGACCCAGTACTTC; cdr3_aa: CASSQGGTGAEWETQYF
clone_size: .; d_call: .; j_call: TRBJ1-6; v_call: TRBV6-4; cdr3_nt: TGTGCCAGCAGTGACGGATTACACAGCAATTCACCCCTCCACTTT; cdr3_aa: CASSDGLHSNSPLHF
clone_size: .; d_call: TRBD1; j_call: TRBJ1-4; v_call: TRBV9; cdr3_nt: TGTGCCAGCAGCTTCCGAGCCGGGACAGGGGATGAAAAACTGTTTTTT; cdr3_aa: CASSFRAGTGDEKLFF
clone_size: .; d_call: TRBD1; j_call: TRBJ1-2; v_call: TRBV30; cdr3_nt: TGTGCCTGGAATACAGGGGGCAACTATGGCTACACCTTC; cdr3_aa: CAWNTGGNYGYTF
clone_size: .; d_call: TRBD1; j_call: TRBJ1-2; v_call: TRBV7-9; cdr3_nt: TGTGCCAGCAGCTCCTACGGACAGGGGGCCCAAGGCTACACCTTC; cdr3_aa: CASSSYGQGAQGYTF
clone_size: few; d_call: TRBD1; j_call: TRBJ1-1; v_call: TRBV20-1; cdr3_nt: TGCAGTGCTCGACAAACAGGGGACGCTTTCTTT; cdr3_aa: CSARQTGDAFF
clone_size: .; d_call: TRBD1; j_call: TRBJ2-5; v_call: TRBV5-6; cdr3_nt: TGTGCCAGCGGGCTACAGGGGACAGAGACCCAGTACTTC; cdr3_aa: CASGLQGTETQYF
clone_size: .; d_call: TRBD2; j_call: TRBJ2-2; v_call: TRBV7-8; cdr3_nt: TGTGCCAGCAGCTCCACCGGACTAGCGGCCTTGAACACCGGGGAGCTGTTTTTT; cdr3_aa: CASSSTGLAALNTGELFF
clone_size: .; d_call: .; j_call: TRBJ1-3; v_call: TRBV10-3; cdr3_nt: TGTGCCATCAGTGACGGAGGGAACTCTGGAAACACCATATATTTT; cdr3_aa: CAISDGGNSGNTIYF
clone_size: .; d_call: TRBD1; j_call: TRBJ1-5; v_call: TRBV7-8; cdr3_nt: TGTGCCAGCAGCTTCACAGGGGACCAGCCCCAGCATTTT; cdr3_aa: CASSFTGDQPQHF
clone_size: .; d_call: TRBD2; j_call: TRBJ2-2; v_call: TRBV4-2; cdr3_nt: TGTGCCAGCAGCCAAGAATCCCCAGCGGGAGACACCGGGGAGCTGTTTTTT; cdr3_aa: CASSQESPAGDTGELFF
clone_size: .; d_call: .; j_call: TRBJ2-1; v_call: TRBV10-3; cdr3_nt: TGTGCCATCAGTGAGCTGGCGGAGCCGGAGTTCTTC; cdr3_aa: CAISELAEPEFF
clone_size: .; d_call: .; j_call: TRBJ1-2; v_call: TRBV4-3; cdr3_nt: TGCGCCAGCAGCCAAGAAACAGGGAGTCATGGCTACACCTTC; cdr3_aa: CASSQETGSHGYTF
clone_size: once; d_call: .; j_call: TRBJ1-5; v_call: TRBV2; cdr3_nt: TGTGCCAGCAGTGATGGGGGGGGTCAGCCCCAGCATTTT; cdr3_aa: CASSDGGGQPQHF
clone_size: .; d_call: .; j_call: TRBJ2-3; v_call: TRBV25-1; cdr3_nt: TGTGCCAGCGCTCGTAGGGAACTAGCCACAGATACGCAGTATTTT; cdr3_aa: CASARRELATDTQYF
clone_size: few; d_call: TRBD2; j_call: TRBJ2-1; v_call: TRBV30; cdr3_nt: TGTGCCTGGAGTGCCCTAGCGGGATTCCACAATGAGCAGTTCTTC; cdr3_aa: CAWSALAGFHNEQFF
clone_size: .; d_call: .; j_call: TRBJ2-3; v_call: TRBV12-3/TRBV12-4; cdr3_nt: TGTGCCAGCAGTACAGGGACAGATACGCAGTATTTT; cdr3_aa: CASSTGTDTQYF
clone_size: .; d_call: TRBD2; j_call: TRBJ2-1; v_call: TRBV27; cdr3_nt: TGTGCCAGCAGTAGACTAGCGGGGGCCGACAATGAGCAGTTCTTC; cdr3_aa: CASSRLAGADNEQFF
clone_size: .; d_call: .; j_call: TRBJ2-7; v_call: TRBV7-2; cdr3_nt: TGTGCCAGCAGCTTATGGATCACTACAGAGCAGTACTTC; cdr3_aa: CASSLWITTEQYF
clone_size: .; d_call: TRBD1; j_call: TRBJ1-2; v_call: TRBV9; cdr3_nt: TGTGCCAGCAGCGCGACAGGGGCGCCCAGCTATGGCTACACCTTC; cdr3_aa: CASSATGAPSYGYTF
clone_size: .; d_call: .; j_call: TRBJ1-2; v_call: TRBV2; cdr3_nt: TGTGCCAGTACCGATAGGGGCTATGGCTACACCTTC; cdr3_aa: CASTDRGYGYTF
clone_size: .; d_call: .; j_call: TRBJ2-5; v_call: TRBV21-1; cdr3_nt: TGTGCCAGGGCCGGGGAGACCCAGTACTTC; cdr3_aa: CARAGETQYF
clone_size: .; d_call: .; j_call: TRBJ2-2; v_call: TRBV12-5; cdr3_nt: TGTGCTAGTGCCCCAGGGTGGTACACCGGGGAGCTGTTTTTT; cdr3_aa: CASAPGWYTGELFF
clone_size: .; d_call: .; j_call: TRBJ2-7; v_call: TRBV5-1; cdr3_nt: TGCGCCAGCAGCCCCGTACCGGGAGCGGACGAGCAGTACTTC; cdr3_aa: CASSPVPGADEQYF
clone_size: .; d_call: TRBD2; j_call: TRBJ2-1; v_call: TRBV28; cdr3_nt: TGTGCCAGCAGTTTAGCGGGAGGGCACCGAGAGCAGTTCTTC; cdr3_aa: CASSLAGGHREQFF